This record looks at one TCR beta chain sequence and its context. Antigen unknown. V was pared by 1 base and J by 0 bases, with 10 bases between. CDR1 and CDR2 (germline): DFQATT, SNEGSKA (reference sequence). The CDR3 is 15 amino acids. The sample originates from a study of post-analysis software for immune sequencing data. Study context: Some patients lacked subtype; others had relapsing-remitting, secondary progressive or progressive-relapsing disease. Study results and caveats: In multiple sclerosis, normalized Chao1 diversity was significantly below that of controls. Controls had lower frequencies than patients of a handful of TRBV segments, which included TRBV5-6, TRBV5-1 and TRBV20-1.

Unique molecular identifiers had been added to the TCR beta cDNA libraries. TCRdb re-derived calls from the PCR reads in MiXCR, one entry per CDR3 protein. Among about 430,000 distinct CDR3 sequences listed, 30% to 45% were seen once. Specimen: blood. V gene TRBV20-1 combines with J gene TRBJ1-5, with D possibly matching TRBD1 (5 bases). This receptor was obtained from a girl aged 2-9 years with multiple sclerosis. This CDR3 reads CSARGPGNSNQPQHF. Written as DNA, the CDR3 is TGCAGTGCTAGAGGGCCAGGGAATAGCAATCAGCCCCAGCATTTT.